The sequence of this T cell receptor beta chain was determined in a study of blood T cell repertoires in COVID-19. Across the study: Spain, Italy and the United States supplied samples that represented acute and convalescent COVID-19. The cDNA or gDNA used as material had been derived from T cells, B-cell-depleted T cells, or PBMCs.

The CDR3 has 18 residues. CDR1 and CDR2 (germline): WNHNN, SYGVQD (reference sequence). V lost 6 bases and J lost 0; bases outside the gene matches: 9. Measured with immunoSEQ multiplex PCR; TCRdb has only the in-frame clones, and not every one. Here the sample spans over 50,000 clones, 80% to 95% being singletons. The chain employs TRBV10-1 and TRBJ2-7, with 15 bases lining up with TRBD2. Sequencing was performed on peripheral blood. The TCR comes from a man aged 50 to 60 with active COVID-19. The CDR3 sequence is CASSQGLAGGLSSYEQYF. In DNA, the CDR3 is TGCGCCAGCAGCCAGGGACTAGCGGGGGGCCTAAGCTCCTACGAGCAGTACTTC.